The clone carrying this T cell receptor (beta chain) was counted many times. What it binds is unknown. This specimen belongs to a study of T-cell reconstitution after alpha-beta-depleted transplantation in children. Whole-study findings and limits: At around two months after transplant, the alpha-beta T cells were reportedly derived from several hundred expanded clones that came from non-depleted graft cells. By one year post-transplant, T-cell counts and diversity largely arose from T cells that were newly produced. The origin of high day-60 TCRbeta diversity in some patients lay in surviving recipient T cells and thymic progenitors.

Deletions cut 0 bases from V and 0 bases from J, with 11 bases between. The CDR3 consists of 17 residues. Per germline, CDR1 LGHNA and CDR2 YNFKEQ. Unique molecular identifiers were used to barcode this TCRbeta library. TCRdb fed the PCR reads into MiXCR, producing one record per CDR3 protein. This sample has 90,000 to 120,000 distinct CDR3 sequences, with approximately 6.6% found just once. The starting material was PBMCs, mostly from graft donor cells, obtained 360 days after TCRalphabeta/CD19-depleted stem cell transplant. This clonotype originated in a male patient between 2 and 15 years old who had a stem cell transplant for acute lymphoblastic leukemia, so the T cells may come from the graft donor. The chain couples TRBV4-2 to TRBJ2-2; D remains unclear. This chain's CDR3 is CASSQDRQQPNTGELFF. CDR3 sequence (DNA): TGTGCCAGCAGCCAAGATCGGCAGCAGCCGAACACCGGGGAGCTGTTTTTT.